A single sample gave rise to the 27 T cell receptor beta chains below, sequenced in a study of healthy donors' naive CD4 and CD8 T cells. A linear amplification protocol produced the TCR libraries from 500 ng of total RNA. A single record per CDR3 protein comes from TCRdb applying MiXCR to the reads. The sample yields 150,000 to 200,000 distinct CDR3 sequences, 65% to 80% seen once. Material for sequencing was naive CD4+ and CD8+ T cells sorted from blood, pooled from several donors. These TCRs come from a pool of human donors in good health; the sample pools cells from several healthy donors.

The J gene is TRBJ1-2, the V gene TRBV5-5; a possible D gene is TRBD1 (5 bases). The CDR3 length is 16 residues. The V end was cut by 3 bases, the J end by 3 bases, with 18 bases between. CDR1 SGHKS and CDR2 YYEKEE come from the germline V gene (reference sequence). The CDR3 protein is CASSWDDQGSYYGYTF. The CDR3 DNA reads as TGTGCCAGCAGCTGGGACGACCAGGGAAGCTACTATGGCTACACCTTC. The full variable domain, with the rest looked up from reference TRBV5-5 and TRBJ1-2, is DAGVTQSPTHLIKTRGQQVTLRCSPISGHKSVSWYQQVLGQGPQFIFQYYEKEERGRGNFPDRFSARQFPNYSSELNVNALLLGDSALYLCASSWDDQGSYYGYTFGSGTRLTVV.

The DNA for the CDR3 is TGTGCCAGCAGCTTAGTGCAGAGTGAGCAGTTCTTC. Its translation: CASSLVQSEQFF. The chain carries TRBV11-2 and TRBJ2-1; D uncertain. The V gene lost 1 base and the J gene lost 9 bases, with 7 bases spanning the gap. CDR3 length equals 12 residues. Germline CDR1 and CDR2: SGHAT and FQNNGV.

The chain employs TRBV19 and TRBJ2-7, with TRBD2 matching 7 bases. J gave up 5 bases and V 4 bases, and 5 bases lay outside the gene matches. The CDR3 length is 13 residues. The germline V gene has CDR1 LNHDA and CDR2 SQIVND (reference sequence). This chain's CDR3 is CASSRSSGNEQYF. CDR3 DNA: TGTGCCAGTAGTAGGTCTAGCGGCAACGAGCAGTACTTC.

V is TRBV6-5 and J is TRBJ1-1; perhaps TRBD1 as D (5 bases). The CDR3 runs 13 residues. V dropped 10 bases and J dropped 1 base, with 13 bases sitting between them. Germline V CDR1 and CDR2: MNHEY, SVGAGI. DNA of the CDR3: TGTGCCACCCATCTCGGGGGGAACACTGAAGCTTTCTTT. Translated, it gives CATHLGGNTEAFF.

This chain links TRBV6-5 with TRBJ2-3; 8 nucleotides align to TRBD2. Germline values: CDR1 MNHEY, CDR2 SVGAGI. The junction had 13 bases not matched to a gene; V was cut back by 5 bases and J by 9 bases. The CDR3 loop spans 15 amino acids. CDR3 loop: CASSREGLVVETQYF. The CDR3 bases are TGTGCCAGCAGTAGGGAGGGACTAGTTGTCGAGACGCAGTATTTT.

The genes are TRBV29-1 and TRBJ2-3; D call uncertain. The CDR3 runs 13 residues. Germline values: CDR1 SQVTM, CDR2 ANQGSEA. V lost 5 bases, J lost 0 bases, and 9 bases lay in between. The CDR3: CSVSNYSTDTQYF. The DNA for the CDR3 is TGCAGCGTTTCGAACTACAGCACAGATACGCAGTATTTT.

The chain combines TRBV29-1 with TRBJ2-7; TRBD2 might be the D (6 bases). This CDR3 comprises 16 residues. V shed 6 bases and J shed 3 bases, with 24 bases lying between them. CDR1 and CDR2 from the germline V gene are SQVTM and ANQGSEA. The CDR3 loop reads CSVAQPRGGDNYEQYF. Written as DNA, the CDR3 is TGCAGCGTCGCACAACCTCGGGGAGGCGATAACTACGAGCAGTACTTC.

The rearrangement links TRBV5-6 to TRBJ1-1, with D maybe TRBD1 (5 bases). Germline values: CDR1 SGHDT, CDR2 YYEEEE. The CDR3 runs to 16 residues. V was trimmed by 4 bases and J by 7 bases, leaving 23 bases between them. This CDR3 reads CASSRVKVAGGGEAFF. CDR3 nucleotide sequence: TGTGCCAGCAGCCGGGTGAAGGTTGCGGGTGGGGGTGAAGCTTTCTTT.

This chain uses TRBV29-1 with TRBJ1-3; D gene ambiguous. The germline V gene has CDR1 SQVTM and CDR2 ANQGSEA. This CDR3 spans 14 amino acids. Trimming left V 7 bases short and J 4 bases short, with 17 bases between. CDR3 residues: CSAGGISGGNTIYF. Written as DNA, the CDR3 is TGCAGCGCTGGAGGCATTTCGGGAGGAAACACCATATATTTT.

This rearrangement joins TRBV5-5 to TRBJ1-2, with TRBD1 matching 10 bases. Germline CDR1 and CDR2: SGHKS and YYEKEE (reference sequence). Trimming removed 4 bases from V and 4 bases from J; junction bases left unmatched: 10. The CDR3 covers 16 residues. As DNA, the CDR3 is TGTGCCAGCAGCCGGACCGGGACAGGGGAACTCTATGGCTACACCTTC. Its protein product is CASSRTGTGELYGYTF.

V gene TRBV6-5 combines with J gene TRBJ2-5; TRBD2 agrees at 11 bases. Trimming took 2 bases from V and 5 from J; bases not matched to a gene: 7. CDR1 MNHEY and CDR2 SVGAGI come from the germline V gene. CDR3 length equals 16 residues. The CDR3 loop is CASSYGGLAGPETQYF. CDR3 bases: TGTGCCAGCAGTTACGGCGGACTAGCGGGTCCGGAGACCCAGTACTTC.

The genes are TRBV6-6 and TRBJ1-5, with D hard to call. Germline CDR1 reads MNHNY; CDR2 reads SVGAGI (reference sequence). CDR3 size: 16 residues. Trimming left V 0 bases short and J 3 bases short, with 12 bases between. The CDR3 sequence is CASSYSRSWDNQPQHF. The DNA for the CDR3 is TGTGCCAGCAGTTACTCGCGATCGTGGGACAATCAGCCCCAGCATTTT.

V is TRBV20-1 and J is TRBJ2-1; tentative D call: TRBD1 (5 bases). Germline V gene sequence: CDR1 DFQATT, CDR2 SNEGSKA (reference sequence). V lost 0 bases to trimming and J lost 2 bases, with 11 bases between them. The CDR3 has 15 amino acids. The CDR3, as DNA: TGCAGTGCTAGAGATCCCCAGGGTACCTACAATGAGCAGTTCTTC. Translating it yields CSARDPQGTYNEQFF.

This clonotype was seen a handful of times. This CDR3 reads CASATGTGSYNEQFF. The CDR3 DNA reads TGTGCCAGCGCTACCGGGACAGGGTCCTACAATGAGCAGTTCTTC. The chain is built from TRBV27 and TRBJ2-1; TRBD1 agrees at 9 bases. This CDR3 spans 15 amino acids. Germline V gene data show CDR1 as MNHEY and CDR2 as SMNVEV (reference sequence). V shed 8 bases, J shed 1 base, and the junction held 6 bases outside the gene matches.

The chain joins TRBV11-1 to TRBJ1-1, with a possible D match to TRBD1 (6 bases). Trimming stripped 5 bases from V and 8 bases from J, with 18 bases between. The CDR3 is 14 residues long. Germline CDR1 reads SGHAT; CDR2 reads FQDESV (reference sequence). CDR3 sequence (DNA): TGTGCCAGCAGCCCTTCCAAGATGGGGGCCGAAGCTTTCTTT. Its translation: CASSPSKMGAEAFF.

This clonotype was seen only once. The chain combines TRBV6-5 with TRBJ1-1, with TRBD1 matching 9 bases. The CDR3 consists of 12 residues. CDR1 is MNHEY and CDR2 is SVGAGI in the germline V gene. Losses at the gene ends were 5 bases for V and 6 bases for J; bases not matched to a gene: 1. CDR3 loop: CASSNRGPEAFF. The CDR3 region has the DNA TGTGCCAGCAGTAACAGGGGGCCTGAAGCTTTCTTT.

The J gene is TRBJ1-1, the V gene TRBV6-5; no definite D call. The V gene's germline CDR1 is MNHEY and CDR2 SVGAGI. The CDR3 spans 14 residues. Between the trimmed V and J ends, which lost 8 bases and 4 bases, there was a span of 17 bases. The CDR3 protein is CASFISLAGTEAFF. The DNA for the CDR3 is TGTGCCAGCTTCATCAGTCTTGCGGGCACTGAAGCTTTCTTT.

The chain couples TRBV19 to TRBJ1-1, with D tentatively TRBD1 (6 bases). Germline assignment: CDR1 LNHDA and CDR2 SQIVND (reference sequence). The CDR3 sequence is 15 residues long. Deletions cut 3 bases from V and 1 base from J, with 12 bases between. The CDR3 loop is CASSIMTGQNTEAFF. The CDR3 region has the DNA TGTGCCAGTAGTATTATGACAGGCCAGAACACTGAAGCTTTCTTT.

This chain links TRBV27 with TRBJ1-5; TRBD1 is a possible D gene (5 bases). V shed 1 base and J shed 6 bases, with 22 bases lying between them. The CDR3 is 18 amino acids. CDR1 is MNHEY and CDR2 is SMNVEV in the germline V gene (reference sequence). In DNA form, the CDR3 reads TGTGCCAGCAGTTTATTCGGTGGCAGGGCGTTGTCTGGTCAGCCCCAGCATTTT. Protein: CASSLFGGRALSGQPQHF.

The rearrangement uses TRBV5-4 and TRBJ2-3; D is uncertain. The CDR3 length is 14 residues. The V and J ends lost 0 bases and 0 bases respectively, with 5 bases between them. Germline V lookup: CDR1 SGHNT, CDR2 YYREEE (reference sequence). The CDR3 protein is CASSLGDSTDTQYF. CDR3 coding DNA: TGTGCCAGCAGCTTGGGGGATAGCACAGATACGCAGTATTTT.

The chain links TRBV12-5 to TRBJ2-1; 9 bases map to TRBD1. The V and J ends lost 5 bases and 8 bases, in that order; junction bases with no gene match: 13. CDR1 and CDR2 from the germline V gene are LGHNT and FRNRAP. The CDR3 covers 16 residues. As DNA, the CDR3 is TGTGCTAGTGGTACCGAATCCGGGACAGGGAGATATGAGCAGTTCTTC. Translating it yields CASGTESGTGRYEQFF. Combining the CDR3 with reference TRBV12-5 and TRBJ2-1 gives the whole variable domain DARVTQTPRHKVTEMGQEVTMRCQPILGHNTVFWYRQTMMQGLELLAYFRNRAPLDDSGMPKDRFSAEMPDATLATLKIQPSEPRDSAVYFCASGTESGTGRYEQFFGPGTRLTVL.

This clonotype was seen once. The chain's CDR3 is CSAPGLSNEQFF. The CDR3 DNA is TGCAGCGCACCTGGACTATCCAATGAGCAGTTCTTC. This chain joins TRBV29-1 and TRBJ2-1; TRBD2 might be the D (6 bases). Germline V gives CDR1 SQVTM, CDR2 ANQGSEA. The CDR3 totals 12 residues. Trimming cost V 7 bases and J 6 bases, with 13 bases left between them.

The chain recombines TRBV12-3 or TRBV12-4 with TRBJ2-5, with 10 bases lining up with TRBD2. This CDR3 is 16 amino acids long. Germline trimming cut 5 bases from V and 2 bases from J; bases unmatched to any gene: 8. CDR3 DNA: TGTGCCAGCAGTCGCTCTAGCGGGAGCGTACAAGAGACCCAGTACTTC. Translation gives CASSRSSGSVQETQYF.

This chain uses TRBV29-1 with TRBJ2-5; D might be TRBD2 (5 bases). V gave up 4 bases and J gave up 5 bases, with 11 bases separating them. The CDR3 contains 12 residues. CDR1 and CDR2 from the germline V gene are SQVTM and ANQGSEA. The CDR3, as DNA: TGCAGCGTTGGTTCTAGCAGTGAGACCCAGTACTTC. Protein: CSVGSSSETQYF.

V gene TRBV18 combines with J gene TRBJ1-1; D is possibly TRBD1 (6 bases). This CDR3 is 17 amino acids long. V gave up 6 bases and J gave up 2 bases, with 22 bases separating them. Germline CDR1 KGHSH, CDR2 LQKENI. CDR3 protein: CASSFLSRGRGNTEAFF. CDR3 DNA sequence: TGTGCCAGCTCCTTCCTTAGTCGGGGGCGAGGTAACACTGAAGCTTTCTTT. Looking up the rest from reference TRBV18 and TRBJ1-1 gives the full variable domain: NAGVMQNPRHLVRRRGQEARLRCSPMKGHSHVYWYRQLPEEGLKFMVYLQKENIIDESGMPKERFSAEFPKEGPSILRIQQVVRGDSAAYFCASSFLSRGRGNTEAFFGQGTRLTVV.

This clonotype was found a few times. The chain carries TRBV30 and TRBJ2-3, with D maybe TRBD1 (6 bases). Per germline, CDR1 GTSNPN and CDR2 SVGIG (reference sequence). The germline V and J ends were trimmed by 4 bases and 6 bases, with 11 bases remaining between them. The CDR3 contains 12 residues. The CDR3 DNA is TGTGCCTGGACCCCAGGGGCTGATACGCAGTATTTT. Its translation is CAWTPGADTQYF.

The CDR3 DNA is TGTGCCACCCACGTCGGCACAGATACGCAGTATTTT. Its translation is CATHVGTDTQYF. The V call is TRBV6-6, the J call TRBJ2-3; D ambiguous. The V and J ends lost 10 bases and 1 base respectively, with 9 bases between them. This CDR3 contains 12 residues. CDR1 is MNHNY, CDR2 SVGAGI, per germline (reference sequence).